The 11 T cell receptor beta chains presented below share a single source sample, sequenced in a study of blood T cell repertoires in COVID-19. Clones were read by immunoSEQ multiplex PCR, and TCRdb kept only the in-frame ones, dropping some. This sample has 200,000 to 250,000 clones, with around 86% found just once. Input material: peripheral blood. The origin of the receptors is a woman aged 80 or over with COVID-19, enrolled during active disease.

The genes are TRBV7-2 and TRBJ2-5; D unresolved. This CDR3 is 15 amino acids long. CDR1 and CDR2 from the germline V gene are SGHTA and FQGNSA. Trimming removed 1 base from V and 1 base from J, with 10 bases in between. Here the CDR3 reads CASSLGSSTQETQYF. CDR3 DNA sequence: TGTGCCAGCAGCTTAGGAAGTAGTACCCAAGAGACCCAGTACTTC.

The chain combines TRBV3-1 (or the pseudogene TRBV3-2) with TRBJ1-2; 9 bases line up with TRBD1. CDR3 length: 14 amino acids. V shed 3 bases, J shed 2 bases, and the junction held 1 base outside the gene matches. Germline CDR1 LGHDT, CDR2 YNNKEL (reference sequence). CDR3 protein: CASSHGQGNYGYTF. The CDR3 DNA follows: TGTGCCAGCAGCCATGGACAGGGGAACTATGGCTACACCTTC.

The chain joins TRBV6-5 to TRBJ2-6; D remains ambiguous. This CDR3 comprises 16 residues. The germline CDR1 and CDR2 sequences are MNHEY and SVGAGI. Trimming pared 2 bases from V and 1 base from J, leaving 9 bases between. The CDR3 DNA sequence: TGTGCCAGCAGTTACGGCAGTAAATCTGGGGCCAACGTCCTGACTTTC. This encodes CASSYGSKSGANVLTF.

The rearrangement uses TRBV10-3 and TRBJ2-1; 11 bases agree with TRBD2. The V and J ends lost 8 bases and 8 bases, in that order; junction bases with no gene match: 8. The CDR3 totals 14 residues. The germline CDR1 and CDR2 sequences are ENHRY and SYGVKD. The CDR3 is CAISGTSGPHEQFF. DNA for the CDR3: TGTGCCATCTCCGGGACTAGCGGCCCACATGAGCAGTTCTTC.

The chain uses TRBV30 and TRBJ1-1; D gene uncertain. The length of the CDR3 is 12 residues. V gave up 3 bases and J gave up 1 base, with 6 bases separating them. Germline lookup yields CDR1 GTSNPN and CDR2 SVGIG (reference sequence). DNA for the CDR3: TGTGCCTGGAGACATACGAACACTGAAGCTTTCTTT. It is translated as CAWRHTNTEAFF.

The chain employs TRBV18 and TRBJ2-2; the D gene is possibly TRBD1 (7 bases). V was pared by 3 bases and J by 1 base, with 12 bases between. The CDR3 has 16 residues. Looked up from germline, CDR1 is KGHSH and CDR2 is LQKENI. CDR3 protein: CASSPRGQQNTGELFF. The DNA of the CDR3 is TGTGCCAGCTCACCGCGGGGACAGCAGAACACCGGGGAGCTGTTTTTT.

This clone has a single count. The rearrangement uses TRBV7-9 and TRBJ2-1; 11 bases line up with TRBD2. V lost 6 bases, J lost 6 bases, and 10 bases stayed unmatched. The CDR3 has 16 residues. Germline CDR1 is SEHNR and CDR2 is FQNEAQ (reference sequence). The CDR3 here is CASRPFSGTSGNEQFF. CDR3 DNA sequence: TGTGCCAGCAGACCCTTTTCCGGGACTAGCGGCAATGAGCAGTTCTTC.

The V gene is TRBV5-1, the J gene TRBJ1-5; the match to TRBD1 covers 7 bases. Germline CDR1 is SGHRS and CDR2 is YFSETQ. The CDR3 spans 14 residues. J lost 6 bases, V lost 4 bases, and 7 bases had no gene match. The CDR3, as DNA: TGCGCCAGCAGCACCGGACAGGCAGGTCAGCCCCAGCATTTT. Translation gives CASSTGQAGQPQHF.

The chain recombines TRBV20-1 with TRBJ2-5, with a tentative D call TRBD1 (5 bases). This CDR3 region has 11 residues. Germline-derived CDR1 and CDR2 are DFQATT and SNEGSKA (reference sequence). V lost 6 bases to trimming and J lost 5 bases, with 10 bases between them. The CDR3 sequence is CSAQGRETQYF. The CDR3 region has the DNA TGCAGTGCCCAGGGCCGGGAGACCCAGTACTTC.

The table lists this clone with a count of one. CDR3 protein: CASSLDRTTNTGELFF. The CDR3, as DNA: TGTGCCAGCAGCTTAGATCGGACTACAAACACCGGGGAGCTGTTTTTT. The genes are TRBV11-2 and TRBJ2-2; D might be TRBD2 (6 bases). Per the germline V gene, CDR1 is SGHAT and CDR2 is FQNNGV. CDR3 length: 16 residues. Trimming cost V 0 bases and J 2 bases, with 10 bases left between them. The variable domain in full, with the rest retrieved from reference TRBV11-2 and TRBJ2-2, is EAGVAQSPRYKIIEKRQSVAFWCNPISGHATLYWYQQILGQGPKLLIQFQNNGVVDDSQLPKDRFSAERLKGVDSTLKIQPAKLEDSAVYLCASSLDRTTNTGELFFGEGSRLTVL.

This clone occurred a few times. This chain joins TRBV5-4 and TRBJ2-2, with no clear D. V was cut by 3 bases and J by 1 base, with 10 bases left in between. The germline CDR1 and CDR2 sequences are SGHNT and YYREEE (reference sequence). This CDR3 spans 15 amino acids. Here the CDR3 reads CASSSPPGNTGELFF. In DNA form, the CDR3 reads TGTGCCAGCAGCTCGCCGCCGGGGAACACCGGGGAGCTGTTTTTT.